This TCR beta chain comes out of a study of OX40 agonist ivuxolimab in advanced cancers. Study-level background: The costimulatory receptor OX40 (CD134) was targeted by ivuxolimab, a fully human IgG2 agonistic monoclonal antibody. The paper reports the monotherapy dose-escalation portion (N of about 47 patients) of the phase I ivuxolimab trial. Prior anti-PD-1, anti-PD-L1 or anti-CTLA-4 therapy was permitted, and checkpoint inhibitors had been received by around 39% of dose-escalation patients. Intravenous ivuxolimab was administered to patients every 2 weeks at six dose levels: 0.01, 0.1, 0.3, 1.5, 3 and 10 mg/kg. In the dose-escalation cohort, 70% to 90% of patients were male, and the mean age was 60 years with a range of about 20 to 80. Partial responses were achieved by three dose-escalation patients, of whom one had hepatocellular carcinoma and two had cutaneous melanoma. Peripheral TCRbeta sequencing aimed to test whether ivuxolimab altered TCR sequence diversity and caused clonal T-cell expansion. Of the roughly 51 patients in dose escalation, around 19 had hepatocellular carcinoma, about 15 had melanoma, 9 had renal cell carcinoma and 9 had head and neck cancer. Overall study outcomes, separate from this receptor: Low levels of normalized T-cell clonal expansion were also seen in some patients who did not respond. Clonal expansion of both CD4+ and CD8+ blood T cells was observed from baseline to week 6 at doses 0.1 to 3.0 mg/kg. After ivuxolimab, CD8+ T cells had more expanded clones than CD4+ T cells on average. The antigen specificity of the peripheral T cells that underwent clonal expansion was not determined. In partial responders in the 0.1-3.0 mg/kg groups, normalized peripheral clonal expansion was found to be among the lowest, especially among CD8+ T cells.

To sequence the TCRbeta CDR3 region, genomic DNA was isolated from the sorted cells. The immunoSEQ Assay was used for sequencing of TCRbeta CDR3 regions. The source is immuneACCESS, and TCRdb retained only in-frame sequences with V and J called. Part of the clones is not carried over; for the studies checked, unresolved V genes explain less than half of this, and the remainder is unexplained. The sample table records 36,000 or so clones; over 65% of these occur just once. The ten largest clones capture approximately 20% of the sample. CDR1 and CDR2 were assigned from the germline V gene as SNHLY and FYNNEI. Between the V and J ends, shortened by 8 bases and 10 bases respectively, the junction contains 11 bases. The CDR3 contains 11 residues, cysteine and phenylalanine counted. The sequence is cut down to CDR3 DNA, 33 bases in frame from base 1. The trial excluded patients who had a history of autoimmune disease or who were on systemic immunosuppression. Peripheral blood for TCR sequencing was collected from all dose cohorts at baseline, on cycle 4 day 1, and on cycle 7 day 1. Samples were obtained from an open-label, multicenter, first-in-human phase I dose-escalation trial of ivuxolimab. The trial enrolled adults with locally advanced or metastatic head and neck squamous cell, hepatocellular, melanoma or renal cell carcinoma. CD4+ and CD8+ T cells were sorted separately from peripheral blood before TCR sequencing.

A word on this clone: Its antigen is not yet known. Base-call qualities are not available, and no considerably larger clone is one nucleotide away.

The sample in question was CD4+ or CD8+ T cells sorted from blood, obtained in a trial of the OX40 agonist ivuxolimab. This clonotype was obtained from an adult with an advanced solid tumor such as melanoma, head and neck, liver or kidney cancer. The chain employs TRBV2 and TRBJ1-4, with TRBD1 perhaps the D gene, on 5 matching bases. For the CDR3, the sequence is CASGHRLKLFF. The DNA sequence follows: TGTGCCAGCGGACACCGGTTAAAACTGTTTTTT.